This is a list of T cell receptor beta chains from one sample in a study of blood T cell repertoires in COVID-19. TCRdb's table, derived via immunoSEQ multiplex PCR, lists solely in-frame clones and lacks some. The table has roughly 100,000 clones, under 85% seen once; the top ten hold around 15%. Input material: peripheral blood. The receptors here all came from a woman aged 55-75 years with acute or convalescent COVID-19. Both conserved end residues are part of each CDR3. D genes are given only for firm matches. The size field is filled for only some rows; it gives once, few, many or a size class.

TRBJ1-2 | . | . | 15 | TRBV7-8 | CASSPMTRGGYGYTF | TGTGCCAGCAGCCCAATGACCCGGGGAGGGTATGGCTACACCTTC
TRBJ2-2 | . | TRBD2 | 16 | TRBV29-1 | CSVEGLLAENTGELFF | TGCAGCGTTGAAGGCCTACTAGCGGAGAACACCGGGGAGCTGTTTTTT
TRBJ2-1 | . | TRBD2 | 12 | TRBV12-3/TRBV12-4 | CASLGGYNEQFF | TGTGCCAGCCTGGGGGGGTACAATGAGCAGTTCTTC
TRBJ1-2 | once | . | 15 | TRBV4-1 | CASSQEPGVRRGYTF | TGCGCCAGCAGCCAAGAACCCGGGGTGCGGCGTGGCTACACCTTC
TRBJ2-7 | . | . | 16 | TRBV5-8 | CASSPTVQRASYEQYF | TGTGCCAGCAGCCCCACGGTTCAGCGGGCCTCCTACGAGCAGTACTTC
TRBJ1-1 | few | . | 17 | TRBV7-8 | CASSPQATPEVNTEAFF | TGTGCCAGCAGCCCACAGGCGACACCCGAGGTCAACACTGAAGCTTTCTTT
TRBJ2-1 | many | TRBD2 | 18 | TRBV4-2 | CASSQEGTGLAGRNEQFF | TGTGCCAGCAGCCAAGAGGGGACGGGACTAGCGGGACGGAATGAGCAGTTCTTC
TRBJ1-1 | . | . | 15 | TRBV6-5 | CASSYQPTSITEAFF | TGTGCCAGCAGTTACCAACCGACATCGATCACTGAAGCTTTCTTT
TRBJ2-7 | few | TRBD1 | 15 | TRBV28 | CASRSNRGRHDEQYF | TGTGCCAGCAGGTCCAACAGGGGGCGTCATGACGAGCAGTACTTC
TRBJ1-2 | few | . | 14 | TRBV19 | CASLITGTYYGYTF | TGTGCCAGTTTAATTACAGGCACCTACTATGGCTACACCTTC
TRBJ1-6 | . | TRBD1 | 13 | TRBV6-5 | CAGGQADTSPLHF | TGTGCCGGGGGACAGGCGGACACCTCACCCCTCCACTTT
TRBJ1-1 | . | TRBD1 | 11 | TRBV20-1 | CSAKGQGYAFF | TGCAGTGCTAAAGGACAGGGGTACGCTTTCTTT
TRBJ1-1 | . | . | 13 | TRBV9 | CASSVTLNTEAFF | TGTGCCAGCAGCGTGACATTGAACACTGAAGCTTTCTTT
TRBJ1-3 | few | TRBD1 | 16 | TRBV28 | CASSSGQGSSGNTIYF | TGTGCCAGCAGTTCCGGACAGGGCTCCTCTGGAAACACCATATATTTT
TRBJ2-7 | . | . | 12 | TRBV3-1/TRBV3-2 | CASSQLSYEQYF | TGTGCCAGCAGCCAACTCTCCTACGAGCAGTACTTC
TRBJ1-2 | . | TRBD1 | 14 | TRBV9 | CASSAMTGNYGYTF | TGTGCCAGCAGCGCCATGACAGGGAACTATGGCTACACCTTC
TRBJ2-3 | . | TRBD2 | 16 | TRBV19 | CASSIGLAGRTDTQYF | TGTGCCAGTAGTATCGGCCTAGCGGGGCGCACAGATACGCAGTATTTT
TRBJ1-1 | . | . | 16 | TRBV30 | CAWSKRLVSGGTEAFF | TGTGCCTGGAGTAAACGCCTCGTAAGCGGCGGCACTGAAGCTTTCTTT
TRBJ2-5 | . | . | 17 | TRBV3-1/TRBV3-2 | CASSQGVPRGGQETQYF | TGTGCCAGCAGCCAAGGCGTTCCGAGGGGGGGCCAAGAGACCCAGTACTTC
TRBJ2-7 | once | . | 13 | TRBV3-1/TRBV3-2 | CASSRDNSYEQYF | TGTGCCAGCAGCCGGGACAACTCCTACGAGCAGTACTTC
TRBJ1-5 | . | . | 12 | TRBV19 | CASSIGADPQHF | TGTGCCAGTAGTATAGGGGCAGACCCCCAGCATTTT
TRBJ1-1 | . | TRBD1 | 14 | TRBV7-2 | CASSFGQGLTEAFF | TGTGCCAGCAGCTTCGGACAGGGATTAACTGAAGCTTTCTTT
TRBJ2-7 | . | . | 14 | TRBV12-5 | CASGLSQGRYEQYF | TGTGCTAGTGGTTTGTCCCAGGGTCGGTACGAGCAGTACTTC
TRBJ2-2 | . | . | 14 | TRBV7-2 | CASSLGHNTGELFF | TGTGCCAGCAGCTTAGGACACAACACCGGGGAGCTGTTTTTT
TRBJ1-2 | few | . | 15 | TRBV5-4 | CASSERGRAGYGYTF | TGTGCCAGCAGTGAACGAGGCCGGGCGGGCTATGGCTACACCTTC
TRBJ1-4 | once | . | 15 | TRBV6-5 | CASSYSGGRNEKLFF | TGTGCCAGCAGTTACTCGGGGGGGCGTAATGAAAAACTGTTTTTT
TRBJ2-7 | . | TRBD1 | 14 | TRBV9 | CASSVGQGFSEQYF | TGTGCCAGCAGCGTTGGACAGGGGTTCTCCGAGCAGTACTTC
TRBJ2-1 | once | TRBD2 | 15 | TRBV6-5 | CASRERESTYNEQFF | TGTGCCAGCAGGGAGCGGGAGAGTACCTACAATGAGCAGTTCTTC
TRBJ2-2 | . | . | 15 | TRBV7-9 | CASSLRSSNTGELFF | TGTGCCAGCAGCTTAAGAAGCTCGAACACCGGGGAGCTGTTTTTT
TRBJ1-1 | . | . | 13 | TRBV11-2 | CASSSTRYTEAFF | TGTGCCAGCAGCTCCACCAGATACACTGAAGCTTTCTTT
TRBJ1-1 | . | . | 14 | TRBV5-1 | CASSPDSMNTEAFF | TGCGCCAGCAGCCCGGACAGCATGAACACTGAAGCTTTCTTT
TRBJ1-1 | . | . | 14 | TRBV3-1/TRBV3-2 | CASSLTMAGSEAFF | TGTGCCAGCAGCCTAACAATGGCTGGCTCTGAAGCTTTCTTT
TRBJ2-1 | . | . | 11 | TRBV12-3/TRBV12-4 | CASSFTDEQFF | TGTGCCAGCAGTTTCACGGATGAGCAGTTCTTC
TRBJ2-5 | . | . | 14 | TRBV7-6 | CASSSLPEGETQYF | TGTGCCAGCAGCTCCCTTCCGGAGGGTGAGACCCAGTACTTC
TRBJ2-3 | . | . | 12 | TRBV27 | CASSSNTDTQYF | TGTGCCAGCAGTTCCAACACAGATACGCAGTATTTT
TRBJ1-1 | . | . | 17 | TRBV4-1 | CASSPRWGTDMNTEAFF | TGCGCCAGCAGCCCCCGGTGGGGGACTGACATGAACACTGAAGCTTTCTTT
TRBJ2-5 | . | . | 14 | TRBV5-4 | CASSNDKGSETQYF | TGTGCCAGCAGTAACGATAAGGGGTCCGAGACCCAGTACTTC
TRBJ1-2 | . | . | 12 | TRBV28 | CASSLGEYGYTF | TGTGCCAGCAGTTTAGGAGAGTATGGCTACACCTTC
TRBJ1-1 | once | . | 15 | TRBV7-2 | CASSFNRDVNTEAFF | TGTGCCAGCAGCTTCAACAGGGATGTGAACACTGAAGCTTTCTTT
TRBJ2-3 | . | TRBD2 | 15 | TRBV10-2 | CASSVLAGRTDTQYF | TGCGCCAGCAGTGTTCTAGCGGGTCGCACAGATACGCAGTATTTT
TRBJ1-2 | few | TRBD1 | 17 | TRBV6-1 | CASSETPPGQGALGYTF | TGTGCCAGCAGTGAAACCCCTCCTGGACAGGGGGCTTTAGGCTACACCTTC
TRBJ1-1 | . | TRBD1 | 16 | TRBV7-8 | CASSLGRVGDRTEAFF | TGTGCCAGCAGCTTAGGCCGGGTAGGGGACAGGACTGAAGCTTTCTTT
TRBJ1-2 | . | TRBD1 | 16 | TRBV11-2 | CASSLALRQGVSGYTF | TGTGCCAGCAGCTTAGCCCTGCGACAGGGGGTCTCTGGCTACACCTTC
TRBJ2-2 | . | TRBD1 | 18 | TRBV7-6 | CASARDVGQGFDTGELFF | TGTGCCAGTGCCCGAGACGTGGGACAGGGGTTCGACACCGGGGAGCTGTTTTTT
TRBJ2-1 | . | . | 15 | TRBV10-3 | CAISEGLAGYNEQFF | TGTGCCATCAGTGAAGGTCTAGCAGGCTACAATGAGCAGTTCTTC
TRBJ2-7 | . | . | 15 | TRBV3-1/TRBV3-2 | CASSQGLATAYEQYF | TGTGCCAGCAGCCAAGGGCTAGCGACCGCCTACGAGCAGTACTTC
TRBJ2-3 | . | . | 13 | TRBV7-8 | CASSRDFSDTQYF | TGTGCCAGCAGCCGGGACTTCTCAGATACGCAGTATTTT
TRBJ2-1 | . | TRBD2 | 17 | TRBV11-3 | CASSLELAGGPYNEQFF | TGTGCCAGCAGCTTAGAACTAGCGGGGGGGCCCTACAATGAGCAGTTCTTC
TRBJ1-2 | once | . | 17 | TRBV15 | CATSRSWSSMLKYGYTF | TGTGCCACCAGCAGGTCATGGAGTTCCATGCTGAAATATGGCTACACCTTC
TRBJ1-4 | . | TRBD1 | 15 | TRBV9 | CASSDTGATNEKLFF | TGTGCCAGCAGCGATACAGGGGCAACTAATGAAAAACTGTTTTTT
TRBJ2-7 | . | TRBD2 | 16 | TRBV5-1 | CASSRLAGPSSYEQYF | TGCGCCAGCAGTAGGCTAGCGGGTCCTAGCTCCTACGAGCAGTACTTC
TRBJ2-7 | . | . | 14 | TRBV7-6 | CASSLDQGLYEQYF | TGTGCCAGCAGCTTAGATCAGGGTTTATACGAGCAGTACTTC
TRBJ1-4 | . | . | 16 | TRBV4-1 | CASSQDNGATNEKLFF | TGCGCCAGCAGCCAAGATAACGGTGCAACTAATGAAAAACTGTTTTTT
TRBJ1-1 | few | . | 12 | TRBV19 | CASSIQNTEAFF | TGTGCCAGTAGTATTCAGAACACTGAAGCTTTCTTT
TRBJ1-5 | . | TRBD1 | 13 | TRBV12-3/TRBV12-4 | CASGDSFNQPQHF | TGTGCCAGCGGGGACAGCTTCAATCAGCCCCAGCATTTT
TRBJ1-2 | . | TRBD1 | 13 | TRBV9 | CASSVGTGVGYTF | TGTGCCAGCAGCGTCGGGACAGGGGTCGGCTACACCTTC
TRBJ2-3 | . | . | 15 | TRBV7-9 | CASSPGRGPADTQYF | TGTGCCAGCAGCCCAGGGCGGGGGCCGGCAGATACGCAGTATTTT
TRBJ2-3 | . | . | 11 | TRBV29-1 | CSVRFVDTQYF | TGCAGCGTTCGTTTTGTGGATACGCAGTATTTT
TRBJ1-4 | . | TRBD1 | 14 | TRBV6-5 | CASRGTGIYEKLFF | TGTGCCAGCAGAGGGACAGGCATTTATGAAAAACTGTTTTTT